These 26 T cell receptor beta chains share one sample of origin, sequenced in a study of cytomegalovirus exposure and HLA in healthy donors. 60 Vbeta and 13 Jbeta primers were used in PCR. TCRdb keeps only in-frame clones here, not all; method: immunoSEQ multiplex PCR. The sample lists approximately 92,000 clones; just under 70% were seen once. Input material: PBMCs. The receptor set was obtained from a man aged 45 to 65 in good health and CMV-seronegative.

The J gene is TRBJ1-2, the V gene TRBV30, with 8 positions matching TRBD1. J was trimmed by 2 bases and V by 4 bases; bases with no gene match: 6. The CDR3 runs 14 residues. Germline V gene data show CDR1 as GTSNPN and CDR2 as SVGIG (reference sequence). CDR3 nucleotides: TGTGCCTGGAATCGAGACAGGGGAAACTATGGCTACACCTTC. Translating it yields CAWNRDRGNYGYTF.

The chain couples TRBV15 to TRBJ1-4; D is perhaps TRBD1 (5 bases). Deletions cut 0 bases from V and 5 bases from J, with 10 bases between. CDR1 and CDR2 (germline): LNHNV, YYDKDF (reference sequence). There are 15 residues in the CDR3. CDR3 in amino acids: CATSRDRVRNEKLFF. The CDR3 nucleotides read TGTGCCACCAGCAGAGACAGGGTGAGGAATGAAAAACTGTTTTTT.

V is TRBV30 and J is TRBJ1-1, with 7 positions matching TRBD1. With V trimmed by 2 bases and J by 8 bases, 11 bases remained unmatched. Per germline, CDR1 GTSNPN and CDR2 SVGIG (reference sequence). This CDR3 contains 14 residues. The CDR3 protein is CAWSLSGGGFEAFF. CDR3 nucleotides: TGTGCCTGGAGTTTGTCAGGGGGAGGTTTCGAAGCTTTCTTT.

CDR3 nucleotide sequence: TGTGCCAGCAGCGGGCTAAGTGCTGAGACCCAGTACTTC. Its translation: CASSGLSAETQYF. The genes are TRBV5-6 and TRBJ2-5; D is uncertain. V gave up 4 bases and J gave up 5 bases, with 12 bases separating them. This CDR3 is built from 13 residues. Germline values: CDR1 SGHDT, CDR2 YYEEEE.

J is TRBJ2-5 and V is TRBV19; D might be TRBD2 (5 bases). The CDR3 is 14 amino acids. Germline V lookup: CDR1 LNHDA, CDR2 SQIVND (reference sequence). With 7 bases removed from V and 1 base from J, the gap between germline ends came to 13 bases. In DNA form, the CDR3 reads TGTGCCAGTATCGACTACTGGGTCCAAGAGACCCAGTACTTC. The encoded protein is CASIDYWVQETQYF.

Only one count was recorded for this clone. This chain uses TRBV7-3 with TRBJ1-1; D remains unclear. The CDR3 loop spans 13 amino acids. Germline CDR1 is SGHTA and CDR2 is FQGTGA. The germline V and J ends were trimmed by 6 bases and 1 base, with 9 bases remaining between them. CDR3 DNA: TGTGCCAGCAGTGAGCGTAGGAACACTGAAGCTTTCTTT. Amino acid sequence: CASSERRNTEAFF.

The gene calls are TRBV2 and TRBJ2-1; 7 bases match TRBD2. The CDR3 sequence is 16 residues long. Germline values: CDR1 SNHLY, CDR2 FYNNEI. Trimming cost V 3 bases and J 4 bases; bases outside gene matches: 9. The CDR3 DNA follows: TGTGCCAGCAGTGACCCTCTAGCGGTCACTTACAATGAGCAGTTCTTC. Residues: CASSDPLAVTYNEQFF.

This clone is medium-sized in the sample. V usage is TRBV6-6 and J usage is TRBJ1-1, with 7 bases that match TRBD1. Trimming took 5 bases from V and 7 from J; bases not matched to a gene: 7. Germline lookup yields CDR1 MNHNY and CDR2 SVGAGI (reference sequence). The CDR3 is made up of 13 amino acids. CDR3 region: CASSRQGTSEAFF. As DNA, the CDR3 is TGTGCCAGCAGTCGACAGGGTACGAGTGAAGCTTTCTTT.

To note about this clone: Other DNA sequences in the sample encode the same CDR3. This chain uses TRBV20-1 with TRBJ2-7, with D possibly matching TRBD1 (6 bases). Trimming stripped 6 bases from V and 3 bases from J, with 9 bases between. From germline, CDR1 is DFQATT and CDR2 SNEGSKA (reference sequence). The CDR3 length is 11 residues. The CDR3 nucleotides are TGCAGTGCCTCGGACAGCTACGAGCAGTACGTC. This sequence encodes CSASDSYEQYV.

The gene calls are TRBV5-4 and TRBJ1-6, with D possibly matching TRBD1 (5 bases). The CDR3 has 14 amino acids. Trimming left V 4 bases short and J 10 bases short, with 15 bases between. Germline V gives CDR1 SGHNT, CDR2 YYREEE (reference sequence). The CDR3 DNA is TGTGCCAGCAGCGCGCAGGGTTATGGCTCACCCCTCCACTTT. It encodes CASSAQGYGSPLHF.

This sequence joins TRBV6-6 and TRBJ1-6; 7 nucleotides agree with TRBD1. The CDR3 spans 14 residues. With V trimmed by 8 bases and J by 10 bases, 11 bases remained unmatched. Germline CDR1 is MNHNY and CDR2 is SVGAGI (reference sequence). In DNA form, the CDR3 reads TGTGCCAGCTGGTCAGACAGGGTGGAATCACCCCTCCACTTT. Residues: CASWSDRVESPLHF.

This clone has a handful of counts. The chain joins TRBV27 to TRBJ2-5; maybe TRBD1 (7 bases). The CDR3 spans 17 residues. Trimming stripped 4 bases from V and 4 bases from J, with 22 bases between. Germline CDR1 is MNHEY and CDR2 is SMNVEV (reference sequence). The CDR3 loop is CASSSPRGASQGETQYF. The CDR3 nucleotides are TGTGCCAGCAGTTCCCCCAGGGGGGCTAGCCAGGGAGAGACCCAGTACTTC.

In nucleotides, the CDR3 is TGTGCCAGCAGCGTAGATCTCACCGGGGAGCTGTTTTTT. As protein: CASSVDLTGELFF. The chain combines TRBV9 with TRBJ2-2; D not resolved. The CDR3 totals 13 residues. Trimming cost V 0 bases and J 4 bases, with 4 bases left between them. CDR1 is SGDLS and CDR2 is YYNGEE in the germline V gene.

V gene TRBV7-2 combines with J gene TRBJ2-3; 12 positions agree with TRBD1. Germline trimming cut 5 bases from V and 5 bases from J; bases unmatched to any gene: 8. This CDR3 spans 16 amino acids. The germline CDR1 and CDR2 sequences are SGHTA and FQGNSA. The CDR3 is CASSPMGQGAIDTQYF. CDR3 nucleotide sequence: TGTGCCAGCAGCCCCATGGGACAGGGGGCGATAGATACGCAGTATTTT.

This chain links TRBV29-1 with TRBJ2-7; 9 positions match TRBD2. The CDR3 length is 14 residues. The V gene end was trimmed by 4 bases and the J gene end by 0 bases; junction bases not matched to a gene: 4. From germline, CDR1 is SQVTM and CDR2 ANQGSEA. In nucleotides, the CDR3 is TGCAGCGTTGTTGGACTAGCGAGCTCCTACGAGCAGTACTTC. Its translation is CSVVGLASSYEQYF.

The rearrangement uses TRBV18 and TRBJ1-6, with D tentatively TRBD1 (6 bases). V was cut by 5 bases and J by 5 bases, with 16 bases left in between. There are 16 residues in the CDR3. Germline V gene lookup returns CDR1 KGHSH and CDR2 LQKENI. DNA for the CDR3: TGTGCCAGCTCAGCCGGACAGATAGGTCATAATTCACCCCTCCACTTT. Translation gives CASSAGQIGHNSPLHF.

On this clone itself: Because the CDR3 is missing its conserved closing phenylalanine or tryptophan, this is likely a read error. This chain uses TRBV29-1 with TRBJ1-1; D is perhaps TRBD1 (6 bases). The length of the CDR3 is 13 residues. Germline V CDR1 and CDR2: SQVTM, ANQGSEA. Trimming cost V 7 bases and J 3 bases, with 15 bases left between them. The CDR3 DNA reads TGCAGCGCCGGGAGGGGGGAGGACACTGAAGCTTTCGTT. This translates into CSAGRGEDTEAFV.

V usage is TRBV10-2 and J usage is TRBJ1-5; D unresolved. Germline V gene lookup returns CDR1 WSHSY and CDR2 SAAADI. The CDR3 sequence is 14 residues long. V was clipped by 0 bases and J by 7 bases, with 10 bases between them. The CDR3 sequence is CASSESTAGQPQHF. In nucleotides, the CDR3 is TGCGCCAGCAGTGAGTCGACGGCGGGCCAGCCCCAGCATTTT.

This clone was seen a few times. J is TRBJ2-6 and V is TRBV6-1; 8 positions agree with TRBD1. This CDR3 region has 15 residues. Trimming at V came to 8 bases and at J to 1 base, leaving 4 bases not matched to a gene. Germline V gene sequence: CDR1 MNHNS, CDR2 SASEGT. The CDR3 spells CASGDRFSGANVLTF. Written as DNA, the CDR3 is TGTGCCAGCGGGGACAGGTTTTCTGGGGCCAACGTCCTGACTTTC.

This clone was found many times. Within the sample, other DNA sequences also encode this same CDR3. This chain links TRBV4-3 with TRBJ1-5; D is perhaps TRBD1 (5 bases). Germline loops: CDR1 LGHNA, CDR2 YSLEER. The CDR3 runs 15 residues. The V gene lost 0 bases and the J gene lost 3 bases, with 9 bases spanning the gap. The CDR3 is CASSQDRAVNQPQHF. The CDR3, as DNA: TGCGCCAGCAGCCAAGACAGGGCGGTCAATCAGCCCCAGCATTTT.

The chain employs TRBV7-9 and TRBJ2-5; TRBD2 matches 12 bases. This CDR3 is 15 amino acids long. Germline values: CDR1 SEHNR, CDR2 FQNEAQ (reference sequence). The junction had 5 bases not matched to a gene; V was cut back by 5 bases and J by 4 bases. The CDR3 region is CASSTTGLAGETQYF. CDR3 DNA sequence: TGTGCCAGCAGCACAACGGGACTAGCGGGAGAGACCCAGTACTTC.

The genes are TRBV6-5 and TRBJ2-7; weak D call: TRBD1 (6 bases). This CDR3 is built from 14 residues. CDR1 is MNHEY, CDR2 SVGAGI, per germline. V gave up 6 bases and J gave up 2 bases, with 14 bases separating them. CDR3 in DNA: TGTGCCAGCAGGGCCCTGGGGGCCGCCTACGAGCAGTACTTC. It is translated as CASRALGAAYEQYF.

CDR3 nucleotides: TGTGCCAGCAGGGGGACAGGGGGTAGCACCGGGGAGCTGTTTTTT. Its translation: CASRGTGGSTGELFF. The rearrangement uses TRBV2 and TRBJ2-2; 11 bases agree with TRBD1. Germline CDR1 reads SNHLY; CDR2 reads FYNNEI. V gave up 6 bases and J gave up 4 bases; unmatched junction bases: 4. CDR3 length: 15 amino acids.

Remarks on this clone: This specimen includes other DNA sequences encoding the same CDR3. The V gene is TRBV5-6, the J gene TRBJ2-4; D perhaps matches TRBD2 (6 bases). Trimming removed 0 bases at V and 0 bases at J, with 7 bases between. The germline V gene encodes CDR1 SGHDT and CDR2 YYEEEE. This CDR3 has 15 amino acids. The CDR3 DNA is TGTGCCAGCAGCTTGGGGGGACTAGCCAAAAACATTCAGTACTTC. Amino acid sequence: CASSLGGLAKNIQYF.

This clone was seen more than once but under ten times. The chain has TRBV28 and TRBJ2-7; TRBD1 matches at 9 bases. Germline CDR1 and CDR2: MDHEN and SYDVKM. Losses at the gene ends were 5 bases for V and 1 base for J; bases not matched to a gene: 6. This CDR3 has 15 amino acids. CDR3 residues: CASSGQGRLSYEQYV. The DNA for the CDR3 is TGTGCCAGCAGTGGACAGGGGCGGTTGTCCTACGAGCAGTACGTC.

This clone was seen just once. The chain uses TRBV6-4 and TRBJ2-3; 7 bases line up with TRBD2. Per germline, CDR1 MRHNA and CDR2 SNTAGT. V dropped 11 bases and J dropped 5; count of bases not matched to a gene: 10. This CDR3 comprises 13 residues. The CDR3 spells CAGRTRIKDTQYF. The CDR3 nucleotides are TGTGCCGGAAGGACTAGGATAAAAGATACGCAGTATTTT.